This TCR beta chain was observed in a study of PD-1 blockade in mismatch repair-deficient tumors. Study at large: Patients had over ten mismatch repair-deficient cancer types and were previously treated and progressing.

CDR1 and CDR2 (germline): SGHNT, YYREEE (reference sequence). This CDR3 contains 14 residues. Trimming left V 4 bases short and J 4 bases short, with 14 bases between. Method: immunoSEQ multiplex PCR; TCRdb's copy keeps in-frame clones and lacks some. Of 25,000 to 30,000 clones listed, about four fifths are singletons. The sequencing here drew on PBMCs, taken before pembrolizumab treatment. The sequence derives from an adult with mismatch repair-deficient cancer. This chain uses TRBV5-4 with TRBJ1-2; D call uncertain. DNA for the CDR3: TGTGCCAGCAGCCCCGACACCCTGGGCTATGGCTACACCTTC. Amino acids: CASSPDTLGYGYTF.